This TCR beta chain came from a study of cytomegalovirus exposure and HLA in healthy donors (dated by TCRdb to about 2017). Describing the broader study: According to an earlier analysis of 550 to 750 of the donors, about 180 million T cells yielded some 120 million unique TCR beta sequences and around 280 Gb of sequence data. An early release covering some 640 HLA-typed donors comprised about 300 gigabases of sequencing data and tens of millions of unique TCR sequences. Of the 350 to 450 genotyped donors, 80% to 90% were placed in the genetic ancestry cluster associated with self-reported Caucasian donors. The aim of the study was to test whether cataloging public T cell receptors could identify signatures of past pathogen exposure. Using immunosequencing, the study profiled T cell repertoires from some 670 subjects and related those repertoires to cytomegalovirus serostatus. Along with the approximately 700-subject first cohort, a separate validation cohort of over a hundred different subjects was used. To predict cytomegalovirus infection status, the study brought together high-throughput TCR immunosequencing, statistical association of individual TCRs with disease status, and machine learning. In a later analysis, previously published TCR beta repertoires from 600 to 850 donors were re-analyzed and high-resolution HLA genotyping was added so that TCR occurrence patterns could be studied. The later analysis used no new phenotypic data to find candidate immune exposures, relying instead on TCR beta sequences and their occurrence across donors. An earlier analysis of several hundred of the donors applied high-throughput TCR beta sequencing to assess whether each TCR beta V gene segment acted as functional or pseudogenic. Donor age, sex, ethnicity and CMV serostatus were compiled alongside the repertoire data. A later genetic analysis used genome-wide SNP genotypes for about three fifths of the 666 donors, treating that subset as a discovery cohort. Every discovery cohort repertoire had been produced on one sequencing platform. Class I and class II HLA loci were covered by the typing at four-digit resolution. The number of donors typed differed by locus, with 629-630 for A, B, C, DRB1 and DQB1, 522 for DQA1, approximately 580 for DPA1, and some 450 for DPB1. Several DR-DQ haplotypes were treated as single units for association and clustering because of strong linkage in the cohort. Among approximately 370 genotyped donors of the cohort, an average of roughly 230,000 unique TCR beta nucleotide sequences was sequenced per donor, of which 15% to 20% were non-productive.

CDR1 and CDR2 are drawn from the germline V gene (reference sequence): MNHNY, SVGAGI. The CDR3 has 12 amino acids, counting the end cysteine and phenylalanine. Only the CDR3 portion is preserved as DNA: 36 bases, with reading frame beginning at the first base. Trimming takes 6 bases from V and 10 bases from J, and the germline ends sit 15 bases apart. In regard to this clone: The specificity of this receptor is unknown. Per-nucleotide qualities are absent, and no much larger clonotype sits a single base away.

To prepare the library, the immunoSEQ multiplex PCR assay was applied. For the multiplex PCR, a mixture combining 60 forward primers for TCR Vbeta segments and 13 reverse primers for TCR Jbeta segments was used. The CDR3 region of rearranged TCR beta genes was amplified from genomic DNA by a multiplex PCR assay. The Illumina HiSeq System was used to sequence the amplified TCR beta libraries as 87-base-pair reads. On the authors' methods: In a later analysis, tens of millions of unique TCR beta chains were counted across the approximately 620 repertoires, and roughly 10 million of these chains were shared by at least two donors. A nearest-neighbor algorithm error-corrected the raw reads and collapsed the reads into unique sequences, merging closely related sequences to remove PCR and sequencing errors. To assign V, D and J gene segments, CDR3 sequences were aligned to IMGT reference sequences. For a sequence to be retained, at least a six-nucleotide match to both a V gene segment and a J gene segment was required. A rearrangement was called productive if the CDR3 had no stop codons and remained in frame with V and J, and every other rearrangement was called non-productive. CDR3 was defined by IMGT convention, running from the second conserved V-encoded cysteine to the conserved J-encoded phenylalanine. In an earlier analysis of approximately 590 of the donors, sequences lacking an unambiguous match to a single V gene segment were excluded. An earlier analysis of 500 to 600 of the donors classified V segments as functional when productive rearrangements were above 56.7% and as segregating when the standard deviation between donors was above 5%. To diagnose cytomegalovirus status from the catalog of TCR beta chain sequences, a statistical classification framework was built. V and J gene assignment, in a later analysis, came from comparing TCR nucleotide sequences with IMGT/GENE-DB human TR gene sequences. In a later analysis, CDR3 sequences and most-parsimonious VDJ recombination scenarios were assigned using the TCRdist pipeline. In a later analysis, each TCR beta chain was defined by its CDR3 amino acid sequence together with its V-gene family, and reads without a unique V-gene family were excluded. As a way to deal with suspected cross-contamination and a sequencing artifact, a later analysis dropped 450 to 600 nucleotide sequences that were highly shared and had low generation probability. In a later analysis, a clonal expansion index for each public chain was calculated from normalized within-repertoire ranks of inferred template counts. In a later analysis, generation probabilities were computed using a VDJ recombination model fitted to out-of-frame rearrangements, and the results were checked against IGoR. In a later analysis, hypergeometric tests were used to score TCR-TCR, TCR-HLA and TCR-CMV co-occurrence, with a repertoire-size bias correction applied to TCR pairs. In a later analysis, false discovery rates were estimated by permuting HLA or CMV assignments 20 times. In a later analysis, co-occurring TCRs were grouped using DBSCAN, and TCRdist sequence similarity was added for clustering within HLA-allele-positive subsets. Repertoires with fewer than 30,000 or more than 120,000 public chains were left out of co-occurrence clustering, as were about five repertoires with anomalous nucleotide sharing. The source is immuneACCESS, and TCRdb retained only in-frame sequences with V and J called. Part of the clones is not carried over; for the studies checked, unresolved V genes explain less than half of this, and the remainder is unexplained. The V and J calls and the clone size are those of that table, but D and trimming were determined from the DNA. The sample profile shows some 200,000 clones; under 80% of them were found once. The leading ten clones occupy roughly 0.22% of the sample.

Here is what the overall study found, with its caveats: A cluster of highly shared sequence variants was judged likely to be a technical artifact of the sequencing pipeline. The 87-base-pair reads could not distinguish some IMGT-functional V segments, including TRBV6-2 and TRBV6-3, so those segments were excluded. Strong co-occurrence of HLA alleles, especially DR and DQ, made assigning TCR associations to individual alleles difficult. Because some donors lacked HLA typing at each locus, the association tests relied only on the typed subset. A later analysis reported that several top co-occurrence clusters appeared linked to parvovirus B19, influenza, CMV and Epstein-Barr virus. Because counts were too low, about 15 rarely observed V segments, including chromosome 9 orphons, were left out of the earlier analysis of 587 of the donors. Presence/absence analyses assumed roughly uniform sequencing depth across donors, an assumption that may not hold. For the cohort, immune exposure information was limited to CMV serostatus. Linkage disequilibrium might explain the correlated functional status among segregating V segments, but an unknown experimental factor could not be ruled out. The study listed 164 TCR beta chains as associated with cytomegalovirus. Cytomegalovirus status was reported to be diagnosed by the classifier with high specificity and sensitivity in both the original and validation cohorts. Specific HLA alleles were associated with 15,000 to 20,000 TCR beta sequences at a false discovery rate of 0.05 in a later analysis. According to the authors, the approach could potentially be generalized to other disease states and immunological phenotypes. In vitro tests confirmed that a few of the cytomegalovirus-associated TCR beta chains recognize cytomegalovirus antigens. An earlier analysis of around 540 of the donors showed that most TCR beta V segments appeared in productive rearrangements either about 87% or about 30% of the time, which broadly matched IMGT annotations. Most CMV-associated TCR beta chains appeared to be HLA-restricted in a later analysis, and the HLA associations seemed to be driven largely by CMV exposure. Across donors, most TCR sequences were observed very rarely, whereas some public TCRs were present in many individuals. In a later analysis, HLA-associated TCR beta chains were found to be more clonally expanded and to have lower generation probabilities than equally common non-associated chains. In a later analysis, TCR association rates were found to vary across HLA loci, with the most associated TCRs seen for DRB1 alleles and the fewest for HLA-C alleles. Only TCR beta chains were sequenced in this cohort, and the absence of alpha or paired-chain data limited detectable features. Compared with the approximately 710-donor mean, donors in an Asian-associated ancestry cluster had fewer N-insertions in productive TCRs, according to a later genetic analysis. V-gene and J-gene trimming of TCR beta chains was associated with a missense DCLRE1C variant in a later genetic analysis, and the association was replicated in an independent cohort. A further reported finding was that TCR beta sequences accurately predicted the HLA-A and HLA-B alleles for most subjects in the first cohort.

The cohort consisted of hundreds of healthy bone marrow donors. At the time of sampling, all cohort members were nominally healthy, though unrecorded immune exposures were likely present. The donor tested CMV seronegative, placing the donor among the 352 seronegative members of the cohort. A peripheral blood sample was provided by each donor, and peripheral blood mononuclear cells were used for TCR beta sequencing. Genomic DNA was extracted from the blood cell samples with the Qiagen DNeasy Blood Extraction Kit. The origin of this receptor is a girl aged 2 to 10 in good health and CMV-seronegative. The sequence joins TRBV6-6 to TRBJ1-1, with the D gene not confidently named. The sample consisted of PBMCs. In nucleotides, the sequence is TGTGCCAGCAGCCCCTACTCAATCGGAGCTTTCTTT. It codes for CASSPYSIGAFF.